The sequence of this TCR beta chain was determined in a study of T-cell reconstitution after alpha-beta-depleted transplantation in children. For TCRbeta, the library was prepared with unique molecular identifiers. TCRdb called the PCR reads again in MiXCR, with one record for every CDR3 protein. The top ten hold approximately 2.9% of the sample, which has over 150,000 distinct CDR3 sequences, 6% to 7% seen once. Per germline, CDR1 SGHTA and CDR2 FQGNSA. The CDR3 spans 13 residues. V gave up 7 bases and J gave up 2 bases, with 11 bases separating them. The rearrangement uses TRBV7-2 and TRBJ2-5; no firm D call. The sequences come from PBMCs from the stem cell graft donor, collected from the stem cell graft. This TCR was recovered from a human donor who donated a stem cell graft to a child with Wiskott-Aldrich syndrome. DNA for the CDR3: TGTGCCAGCACGAGTCCTCTACAAGAGACCCAGTACTTC. This sequence encodes CASTSPLQETQYF.